This entry concerns a single T cell receptor (beta chain). The specificity of this receptor is unknown. No base-level quality is on record; no much larger clone is a single base apart. The hyperthyroidism patients were 18 to 65 years old and newly diagnosed, with a disease duration of less than 2 months. Patients with other autoimmune diseases, uncontrolled infections, pregnancy or lactation were excluded. Clinical symptoms, serum thyroxine, TRAb, thyroid ultrasound and orbital computed tomography were used for diagnosis. Total RNA was extracted with Trizol reagent and quality-checked on an Agilent 2100 Bioanalyzer. These data originate in a study of Graves' ophthalmopathy and Graves' hyperthyroidism (dated 2018 in TCRdb). Describing the broader study: Hyperthyroidism was considered stable if no progression to ophthalmopathy occurred within 18 months of follow-up. The study used TCR beta repertoire signatures to distinguish Graves' ophthalmopathy from Graves' hyperthyroidism and to predict progression to ophthalmopathy. To explore V-J signatures that distinguish ophthalmopathy from hyperthyroidism, a discovery set of about a hundred patients was enrolled, made up of approximately 45 with ophthalmopathy and under 65 with stable hyperthyroidism. T-cell repertoires of thyroid tissue and blood were compared in several hyperthyroidism patients. After sampling, hyperthyroidism patients received methimazole starting at 30 mg daily, and ophthalmopathy patients received high-dose intravenous methylprednisolone. The independent validation cohort included 18 to 20 hyperthyroidism patients plus 17 patients who later progressed from hyperthyroidism to ophthalmopathy. In total, some 130 blood samples were TCR-sequenced: approximately 42 ophthalmopathy, around 75 hyperthyroidism and some 17 hyperthyroidism-to-ophthalmopathy patients. What the research found in general, with its limitations: In validation, the model predicted ophthalmopathy progression with about 71% sensitivity and 72% to 80% specificity; fewer than 15 predicted patients were CT-confirmed with GO in a median of about 7.1 months. Sample size was not statistically predetermined, and group allocation was not concealed from the investigators. Ophthalmopathy was separated from stable hyperthyroidism by the 13-signature model with just under 90% sensitivity and less than 82% specificity in cross-validation and with 80%/75% in the test set. Most expanded thyroid clonotypes with a frequency above 0.001 also appeared in blood, which suggests that blood repertoires may reflect the immune response in the thyroid.

For repertoire sequencing, the TCR beta CDR3 regions were amplified from RNA transcripts. The first round was an RT-PCR using HTBI primers with the Qiagen OneStep RT-PCR kit, and this first round was followed by a second-round multiplex PCR, then size selection and purification. Libraries were sequenced paired-end with 100 bp reads on an Illumina HiSeq2000. The paper's processing steps were these. SOAPnuke was used to process the reads, removing any read that contained adapters or uncalled bases, had a mean Phred below 15, or lacked an exact match to the constant primer or identifier. High-quality paired reads were merged with COPE v1.2.5. Each unique nucleotide sequence was defined as a clonotype, and clonotypes were aligned to IMGT TRB V, D and J references with MiTCR v1.1. Only V-J combinations with frequency above 0.0001 were analysed, covering 99% to 99.2% of repertoires. A TCR clonal expansion and chaos score per V-J combination was defined as the ratio of F50 clonal expansion to chaos observed in the TCRdist matrix. Welch's t-statistics and random forest were used to narrow the features down to approximately twelve V-J combinations, which were then fed into a naive Bayes classifier. Thyroid-blood repertoire similarity was quantified with the Morisita-Horn index. The public reads were reanalyzed by TCRdb: fastp trimming at Q25, MiXCR alignment, in-frame beta chains only. Every CDR3 protein is listed once, alongside the most common genes and DNA of its rows. The V and J calls and clone size are TCRdb's, not the authors'. The sample records around 1.1 million distinct CDR3 sequences, less than 45% of which are singletons. The ten biggest clones cover 11% of the sample.

The germline V gene encodes CDR1 LGHNA and CDR2 YNFKEQ. The CDR3, cysteine through phenylalanine, is 16 amino acids long. Only CDR3 DNA remains: 48 bases, in frame from the first base. V is cut back by 0 bases and J by 2 bases, with 5 bases in the junction unmatched. The receptor comes from an adult man with Graves' hyperthyroidism. The rearranged chain carries TRBV4-2 and TRBJ2-7; TRBD2 matches 9 bases in the middle. Sequenced input: peripheral blood or thyroid tissue (not recorded which). The DNA is TGTGCCAGCAGCCAAGAAGGGACTAGCTCCCCCTACGAGCAGTACTTC. Its protein product is CASSQEGTSSPYEQYF.